This T cell receptor beta chain was captured by sequencing in a study of vaccination effects on CD4 cells after COVID-19. Study-level background: After the second dose, samples were taken at median day 72.

Findings and caveats of the study: Marked clonal contraction of infection- and vaccine-induced clones was seen late after vaccination. The study had few convalescent patients and no early post-infection timepoints. Convalescents' post-vaccine spike-reactive clones were mainly new, vaccine-induced.

Of note for this clone: Its matching antigen is unknown.

The method was immunoSEQ multiplex PCR; TCRdb's version includes in-frame clones alone and lacks a portion of them. This table has tens of thousands of clones, over 60% appearing once. With more than 9 days of culture completed, CD4+ T cells were isolated. The person acquired a PCR-confirmed SARS-CoV-2 infection between March and December 2020. Each participant was given two doses of one vaccine (BNT162b2 or mRNA-1273). This specimen was CD4+ T cells from PBMCs cultured without peptide, taken after COVID-19 vaccination. The clonotype was recovered from a human donor who had a prior SARS-CoV-2 infection.

CDR3 coding DNA: TGTGCCAGCAGCTTAGTAGGGGACACCGGGGAGCTGTTTTTT. Protein: CASSLVGDTGELFF. The rearrangement joins TRBV7-2 to TRBJ2-2; weak D call: TRBD1 (5 bases). The CDR3 covers 14 residues. V was clipped by 1 base and J by 3 bases, with 6 bases between them. The germline V gene has CDR1 SGHTA and CDR2 FQGNSA.